The 18 T cell receptor beta chains listed next were all sequenced from one sample in a study of beta chain features in type 1 diabetes. Notes on the study in general: A moderate, significant TCRB CDR3 shortening appeared in type 1 diabetes across four CD4+ subsets.

Their antigens are not known. Reverse transcribing all isolated RNA meant expressed TCRB transcripts were sequenced. The method was immunoSEQ multiplex PCR; TCRdb's version includes in-frame clones alone and lacks a portion of them. The table lists roughly 150,000 clones, roughly 7.1% of them singletons. What was sequenced was central memory CD4+ T cells from blood. These receptors were collected from a woman aged 40 to 50 with type 1 diabetes.

This chain uses TRBV19 with TRBJ2-2; D might be TRBD1 (5 bases). Trimming pared 5 bases from V and 4 bases from J, leaving 11 bases between. Germline lookup yields CDR1 LNHDA and CDR2 SQIVND (reference sequence). The CDR3 consists of 14 residues. Here the CDR3 DNA reads TGTGCCAGTAGTTCAGGGATTGGCACCGGGGAGCTGTTTTTT. It encodes CASSSGIGTGELFF.

This clone was seen a few times. This may be a read error, as it is one base from a much larger clone. The gene calls are TRBV7-2 and TRBJ2-3; the match to TRBD2 covers 7 bases. CDR1 is SGHTA, CDR2 FQGNSA, per germline. This CDR3 is 15 amino acids long. After removal of 2 bases from V and 0 bases from J, the junction contained 2 bases not matched to a gene. Here the CDR3 DNA reads TGTGCCAGCAGCTTACGAGCGGGGAGCACAGATACGCAGTATTTT. Amino acid sequence: CASSLRAGSTDTQYF.

The chain recombines TRBV15 with TRBJ2-1; no definite D call. Germline V gene data show CDR1 as LNHNV and CDR2 as YYDKDF (reference sequence). The CDR3 loop spans 16 amino acids. Trimming pared 5 bases from V and 3 bases from J, leaving 17 bases between. The CDR3 protein is CATSGKTQPDYNEQFF. As DNA, the CDR3 is TGTGCCACCAGCGGCAAGACTCAGCCGGACTACAATGAGCAGTTCTTC. Together with reference TRBV15 and TRBJ2-1, the CDR3 gives the full variable domain: DAMVIQNPRYQVTQFGKPVTLSCSQTLNHNVMYWYQQKSSQAPKLLFHYYDKDFNNEADTPDNFQSRRPNTSFCFLDIRSPGLGDTAMYLCATSGKTQPDYNEQFFGPGTRLTVL.

In this sample, this clone turned up a few times. In DNA form, the CDR3 reads TGTGCCAGCAGCTTATGGGGAGCTAACTATGGCTACACCTTC. Translation: CASSLWGANYGYTF. The chain has TRBV13 and TRBJ1-2; the D is unclear. CDR3 length equals 14 residues. CDR1 and CDR2 from the germline V gene are PRHDT and FYEKMQ (reference sequence). V was pared by 2 bases and J by 0 bases, with 7 bases between.

The genes are TRBV2 and TRBJ2-2; TRBD1 aligns across 7 bases. Per the germline V gene, CDR1 is SNHLY and CDR2 is FYNNEI. The length of the CDR3 is 14 residues. V lost 9 bases, J lost 3 bases, and 7 bases stayed unmatched. The CDR3 region has the DNA TGTGCCAGTCAAGACAGGGTGGACACCGGGGAGCTGTTTTTT. This translates into CASQDRVDTGELFF.

The chain employs TRBV7-9 and TRBJ2-7; D is possibly TRBD2 (6 bases). Trimming removed 3 bases at V and 4 bases at J, with 7 bases between. The CDR3 consists of 12 residues. Germline V gene sequence: CDR1 SEHNR, CDR2 FQNEAQ (reference sequence). The CDR3 DNA reads as TGTGCCAGCAGCTTTGGACTATACGAGCAGTACTTC. Translated: CASSFGLYEQYF.

The chain employs TRBV7-9 and TRBJ1-2; D uncertain. V was pared by 5 bases and J by 4 bases, with 11 bases between. The CDR3 consists of 13 residues. Germline-derived CDR1 and CDR2 are SEHNR and FQNEAQ (reference sequence). This CDR3 reads CASSPQVPYGYTF. The CDR3 DNA reads TGTGCCAGCAGCCCTCAGGTACCCTATGGCTACACCTTC.

This clone was observed a few times. The chain combines TRBV18 with TRBJ1-1; TRBD1 agrees at 9 bases. Trimming cost V 1 base and J 7 bases; bases outside gene matches: 13. The CDR3 is 17 residues long. Germline lookup yields CDR1 KGHSH and CDR2 LQKENI. As DNA, the CDR3 is TGTGCCAGCTCACCACGATCAACAGGGGGCCAGGCGAGTGAAGCTTTCTTT. Translation gives CASSPRSTGGQASEAFF.

V usage is TRBV7-2 and J usage is TRBJ2-5; perhaps TRBD2 as D (6 bases). Germline lookup yields CDR1 SGHTA and CDR2 FQGNSA. V lost 5 bases, J lost 5 bases, and 12 bases lay in between. The CDR3 is 13 amino acids. The CDR3 is CASSERGRETQYF. The CDR3 coding sequence is TGTGCCAGCAGCGAGAGAGGGAGGGAGACCCAGTACTTC.

This clone has a handful of counts. The chain recombines TRBV27 with TRBJ1-5; D possibly corresponds to TRBD1 (5 bases). CDR3 length: 15 residues. Deletions cut 0 bases from V and 3 bases from J, with 9 bases between. The germline V gene encodes CDR1 MNHEY and CDR2 SMNVEV (reference sequence). The CDR3 coding sequence is TGTGCCAGCAGTTTATCCAGGGCTATCAATCAGCCCCAGCATTTT. Translated, it gives CASSLSRAINQPQHF.

A single count supports this clone. Written as DNA, the CDR3 is TGTGCCAGCAGTCTTCCGATCGGTGGCTACACCTTC. Protein sequence: CASSLPIGGYTF. The rearrangement uses TRBV28 and TRBJ1-2, with D hard to call. Germline lookup yields CDR1 MDHEN and CDR2 SYDVKM. This CDR3 is built from 12 residues. V was pared by 5 bases and J by 7 bases, with 11 bases between.

This clone has only a few counts. The chain uses TRBV15 and TRBJ1-1, with D unclear. This CDR3 contains 13 residues. Germline values: CDR1 LNHNV, CDR2 YYDKDF (reference sequence). The V gene lost 8 bases and the J gene lost 3 bases, with 13 bases spanning the gap. The CDR3 sequence: CATAMRRDTEAFF. In DNA, the CDR3 is TGTGCCACCGCCATGAGGAGGGACACTGAAGCTTTCTTT. The full variable domain, rest sourced from reference TRBV15 and TRBJ1-1, is DAMVIQNPRYQVTQFGKPVTLSCSQTLNHNVMYWYQQKSSQAPKLLFHYYDKDFNNEADTPDNFQSRRPNTSFCFLDIRSPGLGDTAMYLCATAMRRDTEAFFGQGTRLTVV.

This clone came up a few times. The chain is built from TRBV4-1 and TRBJ2-5, with 11 nucleotides matching TRBD2. The CDR3 runs to 17 residues. The germline V gene has CDR1 MGHRA and CDR2 YSYEKL. J lost 5 bases, V lost 1 base, and 9 bases had no gene match. Here the CDR3 reads CASSQGLAGGPTETQYF. For the CDR3, the DNA is TGCGCCAGCAGCCAAGGTTTAGCGGGGGGGCCGACCGAGACCCAGTACTTC.

A few counts support this clone. The V call is TRBV9, the J call TRBJ2-4; the D gene is possibly TRBD1 (6 bases). Trimming left V 3 bases short and J 5 bases short, with 21 bases between. CDR1 and CDR2 from the germline V gene are SGDLS and YYNGEE. CDR3 length: 17 residues. This CDR3 is CASSAPRGGISQNIQYF. In nucleotides, the CDR3 is TGTGCCAGCAGCGCCCCCAGGGGTGGTATTAGTCAAAACATTCAGTACTTC. The full variable domain, rest sourced from reference TRBV9 and TRBJ2-4, is DSGVTQTPKHLITATGQRVTLRCSPRSGDLSVYWYQQSLDQGLQFLIQYYNGEERAKGNILERFSAQQFPDLHSELNLSSLELGDSALYFCASSAPRGGISQNIQYFGAGTRLSVL.

J is TRBJ2-1 and V is TRBV5-4, with 8 bases fitting TRBD2. Trimming removed 0 bases from V and 6 bases from J; junction bases left unmatched: 5. The CDR3 spans 15 residues. CDR1 SGHNT and CDR2 YYREEE come from the germline V gene (reference sequence). The CDR3 nucleotides are TGTGCCAGCAGCTTGGCGGGAGGGCCGATCAATGAGCAGTTCTTC. This gives the protein CASSLAGGPINEQFF.

CDR3: CASSQQGATEQYF. Here the CDR3 DNA reads TGTGCCAGCTCCCAACAGGGGGCGACCGAGCAGTACTTC. V usage is TRBV18 and J usage is TRBJ2-7; 9 positions agree with TRBD1. CDR3 length equals 13 residues. J was trimmed by 6 bases and V by 6 bases; bases with no gene match: 6. Germline CDR1 and CDR2: KGHSH and LQKENI.

The genes are TRBV27 and TRBJ1-2; D not resolved. The CDR3 is made up of 13 amino acids. Germline loops: CDR1 MNHEY, CDR2 SMNVEV (reference sequence). V shed 1 base and J shed 1 base, with 4 bases lying between them. CDR3 protein: CASSLFGNYGYTF. CDR3 in DNA: TGTGCCAGCAGTTTATTCGGTAACTATGGCTACACCTTC.

The chain has TRBV5-1 and TRBJ1-4; 8 bases map to TRBD1. The CDR3 spans 15 residues. Per the germline V gene, CDR1 is SGHRS and CDR2 is YFSETQ. With V trimmed by 4 bases and J by 8 bases, 10 bases remained unmatched. The CDR3 DNA sequence: TGCGCCAGCAGCCCGATGACAGGGGAAGGAGAAAAACTGTTTTTT. Translated, it gives CASSPMTGEGEKLFF. The variable domain in full, with the rest retrieved from reference TRBV5-1 and TRBJ1-4, is KAGVTQTPRYLIKTRGQQVTLSCSPISGHRSVSWYQQTPGQGLQFLFEYFSETQRNKGNFPGRFSGRQFSNSRSEMNVSTLELGDSALYLCASSPMTGEGEKLFFGSGTQLSVL.